This is a list of T cell receptor beta chains from one sample in a study of blood T cell repertoires in COVID-19. Repertoires were generated with immunoSEQ multiplex PCR, while TCRdb's copy carries only in-frame clones and drops some. The table records 210,000 or so clones, 87% of them present only once. Sequenced material: peripheral blood. The receptor set was obtained from a woman younger than 30 who had recovered from COVID-19. Each CDR3 is given with its conserved first and last residue. The order of the fields is D gene, V gene, J gene, clone size, CDR3 protein, CDR3 DNA. D genes are given only for firm matches. Clone size is stated in some rows and not others, as once, few, many or a class when expanded.

d_call: TRBD2
v_call: TRBV4-3
j_call: TRBJ2-3
clone_size: .
cdr3_aa: CASSQGLAGGADTQYF
cdr3_nt: TGCGCCAGCAGCCAAGGACTAGCGGGAGGTGCAGATACGCAGTATTTT

d_call: .
v_call: TRBV4-1
j_call: TRBJ2-7
clone_size: .
cdr3_aa: CASSPGGKTGTYEQYF
cdr3_nt: TGCGCCAGCAGCCCCGGGGGAAAGACAGGGACCTACGAGCAGTACTTC

d_call: TRBD1
v_call: TRBV19
j_call: TRBJ1-1
clone_size: .
cdr3_aa: CASSIQGASTEAFF
cdr3_nt: TGTGCCAGTAGCATACAGGGGGCGAGCACTGAAGCTTTCTTT

d_call: TRBD1
v_call: TRBV9
j_call: TRBJ1-5
clone_size: .
cdr3_aa: CASSDGRGYNQPQHF
cdr3_nt: TGTGCCAGCAGCGATGGCAGGGGGTATAATCAGCCCCAGCATTTT

d_call: .
v_call: TRBV4-1
j_call: TRBJ1-2
clone_size: .
cdr3_aa: CASSQEDSNYGYTF
cdr3_nt: TGCGCCAGCAGCCAAGAAGACAGCAACTATGGCTACACCTTC

d_call: .
v_call: TRBV12-5
j_call: TRBJ1-1
clone_size: once
cdr3_aa: CASGFSYQMNTEAFF
cdr3_nt: TGTGCTAGTGGTTTTTCTTACCAGATGAACACTGAAGCTTTCTTT

d_call: TRBD2
v_call: TRBV4-3
j_call: TRBJ2-3
clone_size: .
cdr3_aa: CASSQESSGRGTDTQYF
cdr3_nt: TGCGCCAGCAGCCAAGAATCAAGCGGGAGGGGCACGGATACGCAGTATTTT

d_call: TRBD1
v_call: TRBV30
j_call: TRBJ1-1
clone_size: .
cdr3_aa: CAWSVRQGRTEAFF
cdr3_nt: TGTGCCTGGAGTGTCAGACAGGGGCGAACTGAAGCTTTCTTT

d_call: .
v_call: TRBV4-1
j_call: TRBJ1-5
clone_size: .
cdr3_aa: CASSQGGINQPQHF
cdr3_nt: TGCGCCAGCAGCCAAGGAGGGATCAATCAGCCCCAGCATTTT

d_call: TRBD1
v_call: TRBV7-2
j_call: TRBJ1-3
clone_size: .
cdr3_aa: CASSSTGLGGNTIYF
cdr3_nt: TGTGCCAGCAGCTCGACAGGGTTGGGCGGAAACACCATATATTTT

d_call: .
v_call: TRBV4-2
j_call: TRBJ1-1
clone_size: .
cdr3_aa: CASSQELGSTTEAFF
cdr3_nt: TGTGCCAGCAGCCAAGAACTAGGGTCGACCACTGAAGCTTTCTTT

d_call: .
v_call: TRBV6-2/TRBV6-3
j_call: TRBJ2-7
clone_size: .
cdr3_aa: CASSYGARREQYF
cdr3_nt: TGTGCCAGCAGTTACGGGGCCCGGCGCGAGCAGTACTTC

d_call: TRBD1
v_call: TRBV19
j_call: TRBJ1-1
clone_size: .
cdr3_aa: CASSMTGLNTEAFF
cdr3_nt: TGTGCCAGTAGTATGACAGGGTTGAACACTGAAGCTTTCTTT